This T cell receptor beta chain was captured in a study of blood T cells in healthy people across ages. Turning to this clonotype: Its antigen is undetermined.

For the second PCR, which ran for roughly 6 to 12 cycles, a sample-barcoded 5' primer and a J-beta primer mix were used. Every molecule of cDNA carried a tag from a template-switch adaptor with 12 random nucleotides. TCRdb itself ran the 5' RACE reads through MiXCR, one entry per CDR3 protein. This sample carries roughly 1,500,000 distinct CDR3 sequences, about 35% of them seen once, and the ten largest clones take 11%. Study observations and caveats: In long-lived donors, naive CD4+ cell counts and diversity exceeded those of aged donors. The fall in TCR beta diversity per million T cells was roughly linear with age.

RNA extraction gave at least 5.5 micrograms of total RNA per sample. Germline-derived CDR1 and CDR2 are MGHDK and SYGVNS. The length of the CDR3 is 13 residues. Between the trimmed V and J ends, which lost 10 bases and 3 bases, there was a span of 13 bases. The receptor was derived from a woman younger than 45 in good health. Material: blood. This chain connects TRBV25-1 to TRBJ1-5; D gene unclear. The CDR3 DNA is TGTGCCATCGGGCGGGGTGACAATCAGCCCCAGCATTTT. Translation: CAIGRGDNQPQHF. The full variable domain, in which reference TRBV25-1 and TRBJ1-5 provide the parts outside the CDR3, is EADIYQTPRYLVIGTGKKITLECSQTMGHDKMYWYQQDPGMELHLIHYSYGVNSTEKGDLSSESTVSRIRTEHFPLTLESARPSHTSQYLCAIGRGDNQPQHFGDGTRLSIL.